Each of the 20 T cell receptor beta chains below was sequenced from the same sample in a study of post-analysis software for immune sequencing data. Findings of the study overall: TRBV5-6, TRBV5-1 and TRBV20-1 were among about 5 TRBV segments more frequent in patients than controls.

For these TCRs, the target antigens are not known. The TCR beta cDNA libraries contained unique molecular identifiers. TCRdb analysed the PCR reads with MiXCR anew, one entry per CDR3 protein. The sample has 600,000 to 750,000 distinct CDR3 sequences, over 45% seen once; the top ten hold approximately 11%. The source material was blood. All receptors come from a girl aged 2 to 10 with multiple sclerosis.

The chain uses TRBV6-1 and TRBJ1-2; unclear D gene. Looked up from germline, CDR1 is MNHNS and CDR2 is SASEGT. V was pared by 3 bases and J by 4 bases, with 15 bases between. This CDR3 has 15 amino acids. CDR3 coding DNA: TGTGCCAGCAGTGATTCCATAGCGGGGAGCTATGGCTACACCTTC. Its protein product is CASSDSIAGSYGYTF.

The chain links TRBV6-6 to TRBJ1-2; D is uncertain. The V end was cut by 0 bases, the J end by 10 bases, with 6 bases between. The CDR3 runs 11 residues. CDR1 MNHNY and CDR2 SVGAGI come from the germline V gene (reference sequence). The CDR3 bases are TGTGCCAGCAGTTACTCGGGGAACTACACCTTC. Translation: CASSYSGNYTF.

This clonotype was detected once. This chain links TRBV6-2 or TRBV6-3 with TRBJ1-5; 10 nucleotides match TRBD1. V shed 2 bases, J shed 5 bases, and the junction held 6 bases outside the gene matches. Germline lookup yields CDR1 MNHEY and CDR2 SVGEGT. The CDR3 spans 16 residues. CDR3 bases: TGTGCCAGCAGTTACCAAGCGGGACAGGGGTATCAGCCCCAGCATTTT. This encodes CASSYQAGQGYQPQHF.

V and J are TRBV13 and TRBJ2-7; D remains ambiguous. The CDR3 loop spans 11 amino acids. The germline V gene encodes CDR1 PRHDT and CDR2 FYEKMQ (reference sequence). V lost 2 bases and J lost 7, with 6 bases in between. As DNA, the CDR3 is TGTGCCAGCAGCTTAAATCGAGAGCAGTACTTC. Amino acid sequence: CASSLNREQYF.

The rearrangement joins TRBV6-5 to TRBJ1-1, with a tentative D call TRBD1 (5 bases). V lost 8 bases and J lost 4, with 14 bases in between. The V gene's germline CDR1 is MNHEY and CDR2 SVGAGI. This CDR3 has 13 residues. The CDR3: CASWGRMGTEAFF. The CDR3 DNA follows: TGTGCCAGCTGGGGCAGGATGGGCACTGAAGCTTTCTTT.

The rearrangement links TRBV10-3 to TRBJ1-2; 8 nucleotides line up with TRBD1. The V gene end was trimmed by 7 bases and the J gene end by 3 bases; junction bases not matched to a gene: 4. The CDR3 runs to 13 residues. The germline V gene encodes CDR1 ENHRY and CDR2 SYGVKD. The CDR3 sequence: CAIMDRVDYGYTF. CDR3 bases: TGTGCCATCATGGACAGGGTAGACTATGGCTACACCTTC.

The chain is built from TRBV29-1 and TRBJ1-3; no clear D. The CDR3 is made up of 12 amino acids. V gave up 6 bases and J gave up 1 base, with 7 bases separating them. Germline CDR1 and CDR2: SQVTM and ANQGSEA. The CDR3 DNA is TGCAGCGTCGGGGATTCTGGAAACACCATATATTTT. Translation gives CSVGDSGNTIYF.

This clonotype has just a few counts. The chain recombines TRBV15 with TRBJ1-5; D is unclear. The germline gives CDR1 LNHNV, CDR2 YYDKDF (reference sequence). V was trimmed by 0 bases and J by 0 bases, leaving 9 bases between them. This CDR3 has 16 residues. The CDR3 here is CATSRDMGCSNQPQHF. In nucleotides, the CDR3 is TGTGCCACCAGCAGAGATATGGGGTGTAGCAATCAGCCCCAGCATTTT.

The chain is built from TRBV27 and TRBJ2-4, with a tentative D call TRBD2 (6 bases). The CDR3 length is 14 residues. V was cut by 3 bases and J by 6 bases, with 12 bases left in between. Germline CDR1 and CDR2: MNHEY and SMNVEV (reference sequence). The CDR3 loop is CASSFQASVNIQYF. CDR3 bases: TGTGCCAGCAGTTTTCAGGCTAGCGTAAACATTCAGTACTTC.

As for this clonotype: The final CDR3 position lacks the conserved phenylalanine or tryptophan, pointing to a likely read error. This chain links TRBV7-9 with TRBJ2-1; D remains ambiguous. The V end was cut by 5 bases, the J end by 8 bases, with 10 bases between. Germline values: CDR1 SEHNR, CDR2 FQNEAQ (reference sequence). The CDR3 contains 12 residues. The CDR3 region is CASSPLPDEQFS. In DNA form, the CDR3 reads TGTGCCAGCAGCCCGCTTCCGGATGAGCAGTTCTCC.

The chain is built from TRBV7-4 and TRBJ2-5, with TRBD1 matching 12 bases. CDR1 is SGHVT, CDR2 SQSDAQ, per germline. Trimming at V came to 3 bases and at J to 11 bases, leaving 13 bases not matched to a gene. This CDR3 comprises 16 residues. The CDR3 spells CASSFSGTGGHEEQYF. CDR3 nucleotide sequence: TGTGCCAGCAGCTTTTCCGGGACAGGGGGCCATGAGGAGCAGTACTTC.

The chain links TRBV6-1 to TRBJ1-2, with unresolved D. Germline CDR1 and CDR2: MNHNS and SASEGT. CDR3 length: 13 amino acids. Deletions cut 0 bases from V and 4 bases from J, with 6 bases between. The CDR3 spells CASSEAGSYGYTF. CDR3 nucleotides: TGTGCCAGCAGTGAAGCGGGCAGCTATGGCTACACCTTC.

Written as DNA, the CDR3 is TGCAGTGCTAGAGATGAGGGAAACTATGGCTACACCTTC. This codes for CSARDEGNYGYTF. The chain uses TRBV20-1 and TRBJ1-2; no clear D. V lost 0 bases to trimming and J lost 2 bases, with 7 bases between them. Per germline, CDR1 DFQATT and CDR2 SNEGSKA (reference sequence). The CDR3 sequence is 13 residues long.

This chain links TRBV29-1 with TRBJ1-1, with D possibly being TRBD1 (6 bases). The CDR3 totals 12 residues. CDR1 and CDR2 (germline): SQVTM, ANQGSEA. Trimming removed 6 bases from V and 1 base from J, with 9 bases in between. The CDR3, as DNA: TGCAGCGTCGGGACATCGAACACTGAAGCTTTCTTT. As protein: CSVGTSNTEAFF.

The rearrangement joins TRBV2 to TRBJ1-5; no reliable D call. The CDR3 runs 15 residues. The germline V gene has CDR1 SNHLY and CDR2 FYNNEI. The V end lost 0 bases, the J end lost 7 bases, and 13 bases lay between the germline ends. This chain's CDR3 is CASSEAGAGLQPQHF. DNA for the CDR3: TGTGCCAGCAGTGAAGCGGGTGCTGGATTGCAGCCCCAGCATTTT.

The chain employs TRBV27 and TRBJ2-1; 7 nucleotides align to TRBD2. V dropped 4 bases and J dropped 5; count of bases not matched to a gene: 2. This CDR3 is 13 amino acids long. The germline gives CDR1 MNHEY, CDR2 SMNVEV (reference sequence). The CDR3 spells CASSWGGNNEQFF. The DNA of the CDR3 is TGTGCCAGCAGTTGGGGGGGGAACAATGAGCAGTTCTTC.

The genes are TRBV6-1 and TRBJ2-5; a weak D match, TRBD1 (6 bases). The germline V gene encodes CDR1 MNHNS and CDR2 SASEGT. The CDR3 is 14 residues long. Between the trimmed V and J ends, which lost 6 bases and 2 bases, there was a span of 13 bases. This chain's CDR3 is CASRAGQNQETQYF. The CDR3 nucleotides read TGTGCCAGCAGGGCAGGACAGAATCAAGAGACCCAGTACTTC.

This clonotype was counted between two and nine times. The chain employs TRBV5-1 and TRBJ1-1; 9 positions match TRBD1. V shed 0 bases and J 4 bases; nucleotides not matched to a gene: 1. The CDR3 totals 14 residues. Germline V gene sequence: CDR1 SGHRS, CDR2 YFSETQ. The CDR3 protein is CASSLEGQGTEAFF. The CDR3 nucleotides read TGCGCCAGCAGCTTGGAGGGACAGGGCACTGAAGCTTTCTTT.

The V gene is TRBV20-1, the J gene TRBJ1-2; maybe TRBD1 (6 bases). The CDR3 has 14 amino acids. Trimming took 4 bases from V and 7 from J, leaving 19 bases between them. CDR1 is DFQATT and CDR2 is SNEGSKA in the germline V gene (reference sequence). The CDR3 DNA follows: TGCAGTGCTACCCCTAGGACAGAGTTGTTTGGCTACACCTTC. It codes for CSATPRTELFGYTF.

The chain couples TRBV6-2 or TRBV6-3 to TRBJ2-7; possibly TRBD1 or TRBD2 for D (5 bases each). This CDR3 spans 14 amino acids. Germline values: CDR1 MNHEY, CDR2 SVGEGT. Trimming stripped 6 bases from V and 3 bases from J, with 15 bases between. CDR3 residues: CASSRFVGDYEQYF. The CDR3 region has the DNA TGTGCCAGCAGCCGGTTTGTGGGGGACTACGAGCAGTACTTC.